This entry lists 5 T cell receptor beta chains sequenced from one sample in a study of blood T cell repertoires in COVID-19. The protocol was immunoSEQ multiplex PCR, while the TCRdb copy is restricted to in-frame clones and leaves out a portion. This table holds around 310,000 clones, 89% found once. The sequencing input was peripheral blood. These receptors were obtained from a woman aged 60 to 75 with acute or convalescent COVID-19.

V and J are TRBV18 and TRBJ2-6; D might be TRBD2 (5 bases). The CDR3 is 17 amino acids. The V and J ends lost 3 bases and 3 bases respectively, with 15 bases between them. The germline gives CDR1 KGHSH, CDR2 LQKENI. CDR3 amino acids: CASSPDRTGVGANVLTF. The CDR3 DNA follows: TGTGCCAGCTCACCGGATAGGACTGGAGTTGGGGCCAACGTCCTGACTTTC.

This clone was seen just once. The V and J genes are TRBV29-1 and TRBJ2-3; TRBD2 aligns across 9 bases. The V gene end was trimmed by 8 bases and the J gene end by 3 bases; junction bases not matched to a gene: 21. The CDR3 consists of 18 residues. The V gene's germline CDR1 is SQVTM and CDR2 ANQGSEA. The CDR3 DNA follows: TGCAGCCATACGACCGCCAACTCTCTAGCGGGAACTACAGATACGCAGTATTTT. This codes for CSHTTANSLAGTTDTQYF.

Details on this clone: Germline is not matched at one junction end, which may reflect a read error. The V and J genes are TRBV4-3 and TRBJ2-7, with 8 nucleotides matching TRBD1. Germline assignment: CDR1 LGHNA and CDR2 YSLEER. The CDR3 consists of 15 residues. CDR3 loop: CASSQRGQGSHEQYF. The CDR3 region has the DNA TGCGCCAGCAGCCAAAGAGGACAGGGCTCCCACGAGCAGTACTTC.

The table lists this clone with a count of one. CDR3 loop: CASSDWERGELFF. The CDR3 nucleotides are TGTGCCAGCAGTGACTGGGAGAGGGGGGAGCTGTTTTTT. This chain connects TRBV6-4 to TRBJ2-2, with D perhaps TRBD2 (5 bases). V was pared by 1 base and J by 8 bases, with 8 bases between. CDR1 is MRHNA and CDR2 is SNTAGT in the germline V gene. CDR3 length: 13 amino acids.

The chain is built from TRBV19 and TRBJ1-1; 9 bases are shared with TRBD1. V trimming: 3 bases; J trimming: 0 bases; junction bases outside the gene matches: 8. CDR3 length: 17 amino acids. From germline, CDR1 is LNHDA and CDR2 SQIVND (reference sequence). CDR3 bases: TGTGCCAGTAGTATTGGACAGGGGACTTTTATGAACACTGAAGCTTTCTTT. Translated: CASSIGQGTFMNTEAFF.